This entry lists 10 T cell receptor beta chains sequenced from one sample in a study of cytomegalovirus exposure and HLA in healthy donors. The PCR contained 60 Vbeta and 13 Jbeta primers. Produced via immunoSEQ multiplex PCR; TCRdb's table is partial and in-frame only. The sample carries approximately 190,000 clones, around 86% recorded once. Sequencing was done on a sample of PBMCs. These receptors originate from a man aged 35 to 55 in good health and CMV-seropositive.

V usage is TRBV2 and J usage is TRBJ2-7, with TRBD2 matching over 8 bases. In germline, CDR1 is SNHLY, CDR2 FYNNEI. Trimming at V came to 7 bases and at J to 3 bases, leaving 2 bases not matched to a gene. This CDR3 spans 12 amino acids. CDR3 in amino acids: CASKRGSYEQYF. The DNA for the CDR3 is TGTGCCAGCAAGCGGGGGAGCTACGAGCAGTACTTC.

V usage is TRBV4-1 and J usage is TRBJ1-2; maybe TRBD1 (5 bases). V lost 0 bases, J lost 5 bases, and 13 bases lay in between. This CDR3 has 15 residues. From germline, CDR1 is MGHRA and CDR2 YSYEKL. The CDR3 region has the DNA TGCGCCAGCAGCCAAGATCCCCTGGCAGGGTATGGCTACACCTTC. Its translation is CASSQDPLAGYGYTF.

The chain carries TRBV19 and TRBJ2-5; maybe TRBD2 (6 bases). The CDR3 extends over 13 amino acids. V shed 4 bases and J shed 4 bases, with 10 bases lying between them. Germline V gives CDR1 LNHDA, CDR2 SQIVND (reference sequence). The CDR3 is CASSTGGPETQYF. In DNA form, the CDR3 reads TGTGCCAGTAGTACCGGAGGGCCAGAGACCCAGTACTTC.

The chain employs TRBV7-6 and TRBJ2-3; D not resolved. V lost 1 base to trimming and J lost 5 bases, with 13 bases between them. Germline V gives CDR1 SGHVS, CDR2 FNYEAQ. CDR3 length: 15 amino acids. As DNA, the CDR3 is TGTGCCAGCAGCTTAGATGCCTCGCCGGGAGATACGCAGTATTTT. Translating it yields CASSLDASPGDTQYF.

The chain employs TRBV30 and TRBJ2-7; 7 bases match TRBD2. The CDR3 totals 15 residues. Unmatched junction bases numbered 11, after V lost 0 bases and J lost 6 bases. From germline, CDR1 is GTSNPN and CDR2 SVGIG (reference sequence). The CDR3 sequence: CAWSVSSGWGFEQYF. The CDR3 nucleotides read TGTGCCTGGAGTGTATCTAGCGGTTGGGGGTTCGAGCAGTACTTC.

The genes are TRBV19 and TRBJ2-2; 8 bases map to TRBD1. With 6 bases clipped from V and 4 bases from J, the junction kept 7 bases outside the gene matches. Per the germline V gene, CDR1 is LNHDA and CDR2 is SQIVND (reference sequence). The CDR3 spans 15 residues. The CDR3 is CASRVDRVGTGELFF. CDR3 bases: TGTGCCAGTAGGGTGGACAGGGTTGGCACCGGGGAGCTGTTTTTT.

J is TRBJ2-1 and V is TRBV7-3, with 8 bases identical to TRBD2. Trimming cost V 6 bases and J 6 bases; bases outside gene matches: 4. The CDR3 is 13 amino acids. Germline V gives CDR1 SGHTA, CDR2 FQGTGA. For the CDR3, the DNA is TGTGCCAGCAGGCCCCGGGGGGGCAATGAGCAGTTCTTC. It specifies CASRPRGGNEQFF.

This rearrangement joins TRBV19 to TRBJ1-5; 10 bases fit TRBD1. V dropped 1 base and J dropped 5; count of bases not matched to a gene: 5. The CDR3 runs 16 residues. Germline V lookup: CDR1 LNHDA, CDR2 SQIVND (reference sequence). The CDR3 nucleotides read TGTGCCAGTAGTATAGTAGGACAGGGGGGGGATCAGCCCCAGCATTTT. It is translated as CASSIVGQGGDQPQHF.

The rearrangement links TRBV5-4 to TRBJ2-3; D may be TRBD1 (6 bases). Germline CDR1 SGHNT, CDR2 YYREEE (reference sequence). CDR3 length equals 13 residues. The V gene lost 1 base and the J gene lost 7 bases, with 10 bases spanning the gap. CDR3 nucleotide sequence: TGTGCCAGCAGCTTGTCCGGACAGAATACGCAGTATTTT. It codes for CASSLSGQNTQYF.

The table lists this clone with a count of one. This sequence joins TRBV7-3 and TRBJ2-6, with a possible D match to TRBD1 (5 bases). Trimming stripped 5 bases from V and 0 bases from J, with 14 bases between. Germline V gives CDR1 SGHTA, CDR2 FQGTGA. This CDR3 has 17 amino acids. The CDR3 reads CASSGQGSRSGANVLTF. CDR3 in DNA: TGTGCCAGCAGCGGACAAGGATCTCGCTCTGGGGCCAACGTCCTGACTTTC.